Listed here are 12 T cell receptor beta chains from one sample, sequenced in a study of cytomegalovirus exposure and HLA in healthy donors. It was with 60 Vbeta and 13 Jbeta primers that the PCR ran. The assay was immunoSEQ multiplex PCR, and TCRdb's table has in-frame clones only and misses some. Of 150,000 to 200,000 clones in the sample, over 75% were seen once. Sequenced input: PBMCs. These receptors all stem from a middle-aged man in good health and CMV-seropositive.

This rearrangement joins TRBV19 to TRBJ1-2; 8 nucleotides line up with TRBD1. In germline, CDR1 is LNHDA, CDR2 SQIVND (reference sequence). Unmatched junction bases numbered 10, after V lost 8 bases and J lost 2 bases. The length of the CDR3 is 15 residues. The CDR3 region has the DNA TGTGCCAGTTTCAATCAGGGGGCGTTGAACTATGGCTACACCTTC. The encoded protein is CASFNQGALNYGYTF.

This chain uses TRBV19 with TRBJ1-6; 8 nucleotides line up with TRBD1. This CDR3 is built from 15 residues. Per the germline V gene, CDR1 is LNHDA and CDR2 is SQIVND (reference sequence). With 5 bases clipped from V and 9 bases from J, the junction kept 9 bases outside the gene matches. CDR3 protein: CASSDTGGSGSPLHF. In nucleotides, the CDR3 is TGTGCCAGTAGTGACACAGGGGGATCGGGTTCACCCCTCCACTTT.

The J gene is TRBJ2-7, the V gene TRBV6-1; TRBD1 is a possible D gene (6 bases). V dropped 4 bases and J dropped 10 bases, with 17 bases sitting between them. Germline V CDR1 and CDR2: MNHNS, SASEGT. This CDR3 region has 13 residues. The CDR3 loop is CASSGVRQAIQYV. The DNA of the CDR3 is TGTGCCAGCAGTGGCGTCCGACAGGCGATACAGTACGTC.

This clone came up once. The chain combines TRBV5-6 with TRBJ1-2; 9 bases line up with TRBD1. Unmatched junction bases numbered 4, after V lost 0 bases and J lost 4 bases. The CDR3 contains 15 residues. CDR1 is SGHDT, CDR2 YYEEEE, per germline. The CDR3 region is CASSLGTGAAYGYTF. The CDR3 region has the DNA TGTGCCAGCAGCTTGGGGACAGGGGCAGCCTATGGCTACACCTTC.

The chain recombines TRBV4-2 with TRBJ2-7, with 7 positions matching TRBD1. Germline lookup yields CDR1 LGHNA and CDR2 YNFKEQ. This CDR3 has 15 residues. The V segment lost 2 bases and the J segment 3 bases; nucleotides outside the gene matches: 7. The CDR3 sequence: CASSQNSGQVYEQYF. Here the CDR3 DNA reads TGTGCCAGCAGCCAAAATTCCGGACAGGTCTACGAGCAGTACTTC.

This chain links TRBV6-5 with TRBJ2-5, with 9 bases identical to TRBD1. The CDR3 has 13 amino acids. Trimming cost V 5 bases and J 5 bases; bases outside gene matches: 3. Germline CDR1 MNHEY, CDR2 SVGAGI. The CDR3, as DNA: TGTGCCAGCAGTCTGACAGGGGGGGAGACCCAGTACTTC. The encoded protein is CASSLTGGETQYF.

The chain links TRBV18 to TRBJ2-7, with a weak D call TRBD2 (6 bases). Deletions cut 3 bases from V and 0 bases from J, with 12 bases between. CDR3 length: 15 amino acids. Germline CDR1 and CDR2: KGHSH and LQKENI. CDR3 residues: CASSPSGRSSYEQYF. The CDR3 nucleotides are TGTGCCAGCTCACCCTCGGGGAGGAGCTCCTACGAGCAGTACTTC.

The CDR3 nucleotides are TGTGCCAGCAGTTACGCGGGGACAGGGAACTATGAAGCTTTCTTT. Translating it yields CASSYAGTGNYEAFF. The chain carries TRBV6-5 and TRBJ1-1; 9 positions agree with TRBD1. CDR1 is MNHEY, CDR2 SVGAGI, per germline. Trimming at V came to 2 bases and at J to 7 bases, leaving 8 bases not matched to a gene. The CDR3 has 15 residues.

The V and J genes are TRBV11-2 and TRBJ1-3, with D perhaps TRBD1 (6 bases). The CDR3 contains 15 residues. Germline V lookup: CDR1 SGHAT, CDR2 FQNNGV. Between the trimmed V and J ends, which lost 5 bases and 0 bases, there was a span of 11 bases. The CDR3, as DNA: TGTGCCAGCAGCGTTGACAGGCACTCTGGAAACACCATATATTTT. It translates to CASSVDRHSGNTIYF.

The V gene is TRBV27, the J gene TRBJ2-7; 7 nucleotides align to TRBD1. J was trimmed by 2 bases and V by 4 bases; bases with no gene match: 5. This CDR3 contains 14 residues. Germline loops: CDR1 MNHEY, CDR2 SMNVEV (reference sequence). CDR3 coding DNA: TGTGCCAGCAGTTCGCCGGACAGGACCTACGAGCAGTACTTC. Amino acids: CASSSPDRTYEQYF.

CDR3 region: CASSRTGRDEKLFF. DNA of the CDR3: TGTGCCAGTAGTCGGACAGGGAGGGATGAAAAACTGTTTTTT. The chain uses TRBV19 and TRBJ1-4; 8 nucleotides match TRBD1. CDR1 LNHDA and CDR2 SQIVND come from the germline V gene (reference sequence). The CDR3 covers 14 residues. Trimming removed 5 bases from V and 6 bases from J; junction bases left unmatched: 5.

This chain links TRBV6-5 with TRBJ2-7; 9 bases map to TRBD1. There are 15 residues in the CDR3. Germline values: CDR1 MNHEY, CDR2 SVGAGI. The ends lost 5 bases at V and 2 bases at J; junction bases unmatched: 7. The CDR3 reads CASSRGTGRTYEQYV. For the CDR3, the DNA is TGTGCCAGCAGTCGGGGGACAGGGCGGACCTACGAGCAGTACGTC.